What follows are 22 T cell receptor beta chains derived from one specimen sequenced in a study of cytomegalovirus exposure and HLA in healthy donors. Clones were sequenced by immunoSEQ multiplex PCR, and TCRdb holds only the in-frame ones, with some missing. Among 120,000 or so clones listed, about 84% were seen once. The sample was PBMCs. The receptors originated from a man between 18 and 35 years old in good health and CMV-seronegative.

The CDR3 spells CASSLGRAYEQYF. CDR3 bases: TGCGCCAGCAGCTTGGGCAGGGCCTACGAGCAGTACTTC. The rearrangement uses TRBV5-1 and TRBJ2-7; possible D gene TRBD1, 5 bases. V lost 0 bases, J lost 2 bases, and 6 bases lay in between. The CDR3 covers 13 residues. CDR1 and CDR2 (germline): SGHRS, YFSETQ.

V gene TRBV7-2 combines with J gene TRBJ1-1; 8 positions match TRBD1. Germline CDR1 and CDR2: SGHTA and FQGNSA. The CDR3 totals 13 residues. Trimming at V came to 7 bases and at J to 3 bases, leaving 4 bases not matched to a gene. Here the CDR3 reads CASNNRGDTEAFF. CDR3 bases: TGTGCCAGCAACAACAGGGGGGACACTGAAGCTTTCTTT.

In regard to this clone: Other DNA sequences of this sample code for an identical CDR3. V usage is TRBV27 and J usage is TRBJ1-1; 7 positions agree with TRBD1. From germline, CDR1 is MNHEY and CDR2 SMNVEV (reference sequence). The V gene end was trimmed by 0 bases and the J gene end by 1 base; junction bases not matched to a gene: 2. CDR3 length: 15 amino acids. The CDR3 sequence: CASSLSQGPNTEAFF. DNA for the CDR3: TGTGCCAGCAGTTTATCACAGGGGCCGAACACTGAAGCTTTCTTT.

This clone ranks as medium-sized. The V call is TRBV5-6, the J call TRBJ2-7; D possibly corresponds to TRBD1 (5 bases). Between the trimmed V and J ends, which lost 7 bases and 0 bases, there was a span of 17 bases. The V gene's germline CDR1 is SGHDT and CDR2 YYEEEE. The CDR3 consists of 15 residues. CDR3 in amino acids: CASGPARTSSYEQYF. The CDR3 region has the DNA TGTGCCAGCGGCCCTGCCAGGACATCCTCCTACGAGCAGTACTTC.

The chain has TRBV4-2 and TRBJ1-1, with D possibly TRBD1 on 5 matching bases. The CDR3 contains 15 residues. Trimming cost V 2 bases and J 5 bases, with 15 bases left between them. CDR1 and CDR2 from the germline V gene are LGHNA and YNFKEQ. CDR3 coding DNA: TGTGCCAGCAGCCAACCCCCTGGGGGGGGAACTGAAGCTTTCTTT. Translation gives CASSQPPGGGTEAFF.

As concerns this clone: Other nucleotide sequences from this sample produce the same CDR3. The chain has TRBV2 and TRBJ1-1; TRBD1 aligns across 8 bases. Germline assignment: CDR1 SNHLY and CDR2 FYNNEI. J was trimmed by 5 bases and V by 9 bases; bases with no gene match: 5. The CDR3 spans 12 residues. The DNA for the CDR3 is TGTGCCAGTGGACAGGGAGGTACTGAAGCTTTCTTT. Translated, it gives CASGQGGTEAFF.

The gene calls are TRBV23-1 and TRBJ2-3; the match to TRBD1 covers 10 bases. TRBV23-1 is marked as an open reading frame, function uncertain. The CDR3 consists of 18 residues. V shed 2 bases, J shed 1 base, and the junction held 9 bases outside the gene matches. The chain's CDR3 is CASSQQQRTGGCTDTQYF. CDR3 nucleotides: TGCGCCAGCAGTCAACAACAAAGGACAGGGGGATGCACAGATACGCAGTATTTT.

CDR3 protein: CASSLRGAGTEAFF. Written as DNA, the CDR3 is TGTGCCAGCAGCTTGAGGGGCGCGGGGACTGAAGCTTTCTTT. This sequence joins TRBV11-3 and TRBJ1-1; D perhaps matches TRBD1 (5 bases). Germline assignment: CDR1 SGHNT and CDR2 YENEEA. Trimming stripped 3 bases from V and 5 bases from J, with 13 bases between. The CDR3 totals 14 residues.

This clone occurred a few times. The chain recombines TRBV4-2 with TRBJ2-3; 11 bases match TRBD2. Germline V gene sequence: CDR1 LGHNA, CDR2 YNFKEQ. V shed 4 bases and J 2 bases; nucleotides not matched to a gene: 5. The CDR3 runs 16 residues. The CDR3 DNA reads as TGTGCCAGCAGCCGCGGGACTAGCGGAGCCACAGATACGCAGTATTTT. Its translation: CASSRGTSGATDTQYF.

CDR3 protein: CASSFGQGRARDSPLHF. CDR3 DNA: TGTGCCAGCAGCTTTGGACAGGGGAGGGCTAGGGATTCACCCCTCCACTTT. The genes are TRBV13 and TRBJ1-6; 9 bases map to TRBD1. The CDR3 has 17 residues. The V segment lost 3 bases and the J segment 8 bases; nucleotides outside the gene matches: 11. Germline CDR1 reads PRHDT; CDR2 reads FYEKMQ (reference sequence). The full variable domain, in which reference TRBV13 and TRBJ1-6 provide the parts outside the CDR3, is AAGVIQSPRHLIKEKRETATLKCYPIPRHDTVYWYQQGPGQDPQFLISFYEKMQSDKGSIPDRFSAQQFSDYHSELNMSSLELGDSALYFCASSFGQGRARDSPLHFGNGTRLTVT.

The rearrangement joins TRBV4-1 to TRBJ1-2; no clear D. V lost 5 bases and J 8 bases, leaving 9 bases between the germline ends. Germline CDR1 and CDR2: MGHRA and YSYEKL. The CDR3 is 11 amino acids. The DNA for the CDR3 is TGCGCCAGCAGCTCCTCGCGGGGCTACACCTTC. Translating gives CASSSSRGYTF.

The chain employs TRBV7-6 and TRBJ2-5; 7 bases match TRBD1. Losses at the gene ends were 4 bases for V and 2 bases for J; bases not matched to a gene: 7. Germline V gives CDR1 SGHVS, CDR2 FNYEAQ. The CDR3 consists of 15 residues. CDR3 in DNA: TGTGCCAGCAGCTCCCGGGACAGCCGACAAGAGACCCAGTACTTC. The encoded protein is CASSSRDSRQETQYF.

V usage is TRBV5-6 and J usage is TRBJ2-1, with TRBD2 matching over 8 bases. The J segment lost 12 bases and the V segment lost 0 bases, leaving 11 bases of the junction unmatched. This CDR3 spans 15 amino acids. Germline loops: CDR1 SGHDT, CDR2 YYEEEE. The CDR3 nucleotides are TGTGCCAGCAGCTTGGCCGTCGGGACTAGAGGTTCGCAGTTCTTC. It translates to CASSLAVGTRGSQFF.

The V gene is TRBV27, the J gene TRBJ2-1, with 7 bases matching TRBD2. Trimming removed 1 base from V and 7 bases from J; junction bases left unmatched: 16. CDR1 is MNHEY, CDR2 SMNVEV, per germline (reference sequence). The CDR3 length is 18 residues. The CDR3 DNA sequence: TGTGCCAGCAGTTTATTTCCTAGCGGCAACCCCCTATGGAATGAGCAGTTCTTC. Its translation: CASSLFPSGNPLWNEQFF.

The gene calls are TRBV6-5 and TRBJ2-5; tentative D call: TRBD2 (6 bases). CDR1 and CDR2 from the germline V gene are MNHEY and SVGAGI. This CDR3 is 14 amino acids long. V dropped 7 bases and J dropped 5 bases, with 17 bases sitting between them. This CDR3 reads CASTAGGGWETQYF. The CDR3 coding sequence is TGTGCCAGCACCGCCGGTGGGGGGTGGGAGACCCAGTACTTC.

In DNA, the CDR3 is TGTGCCTGGAATTCCCCTAACACGCCGGGGGAGACCCAGTACTTC. This translates into CAWNSPNTPGETQYF. The rearrangement joins TRBV30 to TRBJ2-5; D might be TRBD2 (5 bases). Germline V gene data show CDR1 as GTSNPN and CDR2 as SVGIG (reference sequence). The CDR3 is 15 amino acids. Trimming stripped 4 bases from V and 5 bases from J, with 20 bases between.

CDR3 DNA sequence: TGCGCCAGCAGCTTCGGGTCGGTTGCAGATACGCAGTATTTT. It encodes CASSFGSVADTQYF. The J gene is TRBJ2-3, the V gene TRBV5-1, with D unresolved. Germline V CDR1 and CDR2: SGHRS, YFSETQ. Trimming took off 2 bases at V and 4 bases at J, with 11 bases between the two ends. The CDR3 is made up of 14 amino acids.

The CDR3 is CASSPRGGYGYTF. The CDR3 DNA follows: TGTGCCAGCAGCCCGAGAGGCGGCTATGGCTACACCTTC. V and J are TRBV7-2 and TRBJ1-2; D remains ambiguous. CDR1 and CDR2 (germline): SGHTA, FQGNSA. The CDR3 spans 13 residues. The ends were cut back, 5 bases at V and 4 bases at J, with 11 bases in the middle.

This clone was seen a single time. V is TRBV27 and J is TRBJ1-5, with a weak D call TRBD1 (5 bases). The CDR3 length is 14 residues. CDR1 is MNHEY and CDR2 is SMNVEV in the germline V gene (reference sequence). Trimming pared 2 bases from V and 6 bases from J, leaving 11 bases between. CDR3 loop: CASSLGGTGQPQHF. The CDR3 DNA follows: TGTGCCAGCAGTTTAGGAGGGACGGGTCAGCCCCAGCATTTT.

The V and J genes are TRBV5-4 and TRBJ2-2, with D maybe TRBD2 (7 bases). Trimming pared 6 bases from V and 4 bases from J, leaving 19 bases between. The CDR3 is 16 residues long. Germline V gene sequence: CDR1 SGHNT, CDR2 YYREEE (reference sequence). The CDR3 here is CASMSSGGPGTGELFF. CDR3 nucleotides: TGTGCCAGCATGTCTTCGGGGGGCCCGGGCACCGGGGAGCTGTTTTTT.

The J gene is TRBJ2-1, the V gene TRBV2, with 9 nucleotides matching TRBD2. Germline CDR1 is SNHLY and CDR2 is FYNNEI. The CDR3 runs 14 residues. V lost 8 bases to trimming and J lost 6 bases; unmatched junction nucleotides: 8. The CDR3 DNA is TGTGCCAGCCATGTAGCGGGAGCTGTCAATGAGCAGTTCTTC. Its translation is CASHVAGAVNEQFF. The full variable domain, in which reference TRBV2 and TRBJ2-1 provide the parts outside the CDR3, is EPEVTQTPSHQVTQMGQEVILRCVPISNHLYFYWYRQILGQKVEFLVSFYNNEISEKSEIFDDQFSVERPDGSNFTLKIRSTKLEDSAMYFCASHVAGAVNEQFFGPGTRLTVL.

The V and J genes are TRBV5-1 and TRBJ2-2; a weak D match, TRBD2 (6 bases). There are 16 residues in the CDR3. With 0 bases removed from V and 4 bases from J, the gap between germline ends came to 13 bases. Germline V gives CDR1 SGHRS, CDR2 YFSETQ. The CDR3 protein is CASSLDARESTGELFF. In DNA form, the CDR3 reads TGCGCCAGCAGCTTGGATGCGCGGGAATCCACCGGGGAGCTGTTTTTT.